This T cell receptor beta chain comes out of a study of OX40 agonist ivuxolimab in advanced cancers. Study as a whole: Dose-escalation patients suffered from hepatocellular carcinoma, melanoma, renal cell or head and neck cancer. With a range of 23 to 79, age averaged approximately 60 years, and 65% to 85% were male.

The ends were cut back, 0 bases at V and 2 bases at J, with 8 bases in the middle. The V gene's germline CDR1 is MGHRA and CDR2 YSYEKL. The CDR3 has 15 residues. Notes on this clone: The antigen is unknown.

Points from the study as a whole: Low normalized T-cell clonal expansion was additionally recorded for some nonresponders. There was clonal expansion of CD4+ and CD8+ blood T cells by week 6 at 0.1 to 3.0 mg/kg.

The table came from immunoSEQ multiplex PCR; TCRdb's copy has only in-frame clones and leaves some out. The sample carries roughly 60,000 clones, less than 85% recorded once. Sequences were derived from CD4+ or CD8+ T cells sorted from blood, sampled in a trial of the OX40 agonist ivuxolimab. This receptor was taken from an adult with an advanced solid tumor such as melanoma, head and neck, liver or kidney cancer. The gene calls are TRBV4-1 and TRBJ1-5, with D unclear. CDR3 protein: CASSQDATGNQPQHF. The CDR3 nucleotides read TGCGCCAGCAGCCAAGATGCGACGGGCAATCAGCCCCAGCATTTT.